The 21 T cell receptor beta chains below were found in one sample sequenced in a study of vaccination and CD4 T cells after COVID-19. Sequencing of cultured CD4+ T cell DNA used the Oncomine TCR Beta short-read assay. TCRdb recomputed calls from the PCR reads with MiXCR, one row per CDR3 protein. The table includes about 6,700 distinct CDR3 sequences, roughly 29% detected once. Antigen specificity for these receptors is unknown. The treatment: roughly 11-day PBMC culture with coronavirus spike peptide pools or control peptides (ViraFEST assay). According to the study, CD4+ T cells from the unexposed donor were gathered ahead of the COVID-19 pandemic (2011-2018). Specimen: CD4+ T cells from blood, cultured in vitro. The receptors shown here come from a human donor in good health.

This chain joins TRBV2 and TRBJ1-1; 7 positions match TRBD1. CDR1 and CDR2 from the germline V gene are SNHLY and FYNNEI. The trim removed 1 base at V and 0 bases at J, leaving 5 bases unmatched. The CDR3 is 16 residues long. The CDR3 loop is CASSEGQGGMNTEAFF. The CDR3 DNA follows: TGTGCCAGCAGTGAAGGACAGGGAGGGATGAACACTGAAGCTTTCTTT.

The genes are TRBV11-2 and TRBJ1-6; a weak D match, TRBD1 (6 bases). Germline CDR1 and CDR2: SGHAT and FQNNGV. The CDR3 consists of 14 residues. V lost 5 bases and J 7 bases, leaving 12 bases between the germline ends. This chain's CDR3 is CASSPSGVNSPLHF. For the CDR3, the DNA is TGTGCCAGCAGCCCCTCAGGGGTCAATTCACCCCTCCACTTT. Full variable domain (remainder filled in from reference TRBV11-2 and TRBJ1-6): EAGVAQSPRYKIIEKRQSVAFWCNPISGHATLYWYQQILGQGPKLLIQFQNNGVVDDSQLPKDRFSAERLKGVDSTLKIQPAKLEDSAVYLCASSPSGVNSPLHFGNGTRLTVT.

This clonotype was found once. The gene calls are TRBV9 and TRBJ2-3; D is undetermined. Trimming pared 4 bases from V and 6 bases from J, leaving 18 bases between. The CDR3 has 15 residues. Germline-derived CDR1 and CDR2 are SGDLS and YYNGEE. The CDR3 reads CASSPPLYGTDTQYF. CDR3 sequence (DNA): TGTGCCAGCAGCCCCCCCCTTTACGGTACTGATACGCAGTATTTT.

V and J are TRBV6-5 and TRBJ1-3; no reliable D call. Deletions cut 0 bases from V and 6 bases from J, with 15 bases between. This CDR3 is built from 16 residues. Per germline, CDR1 MNHEY and CDR2 SVGAGI. In DNA form, the CDR3 reads TGTGCCAGCAGTTACTCCGTCAGGCCTCGGCAAAACACCATATATTTT. Protein: CASSYSVRPRQNTIYF.

This clonotype has only a few counts. The V and J genes are TRBV25-1 and TRBJ2-3; 7 bases agree with TRBD2. The CDR3 is 13 amino acids. Germline V gene data show CDR1 as MGHDK and CDR2 as SYGVNS. The trim removed 4 bases at V and 6 bases at J, leaving 4 bases unmatched. The DNA of the CDR3 is TGTGCCAGCAGTGTACTCGGGGGGGATACGCAGTATTTT. This translates into CASSVLGGDTQYF.

A few counts support this clonotype. The CDR3 coding sequence is TGTGCCAGCAGCGCTGCCGGACAGGGGGGCTATGGCTACACCTTC. It encodes CASSAAGQGGYGYTF. The chain combines TRBV7-3 with TRBJ1-2, with 10 positions matching TRBD1. This CDR3 is built from 15 residues. Germline V gives CDR1 SGHTA, CDR2 FQGTGA. Losses at the gene ends were 5 bases for V and 4 bases for J; bases not matched to a gene: 7.

This clonotype showed up just a few times. The chain is built from TRBV7-6 and TRBJ2-2; D may match TRBD1 or TRBD2 (5 bases each). Germline V gene data show CDR1 as SGHVS and CDR2 as FNYEAQ. The CDR3 consists of 14 residues. The V end lost 2 bases, the J end lost 4 bases, and 8 bases lay between the germline ends. The CDR3 DNA reads as TGTGCCAGCAGCTTATTGGGGGTCACCGGGGAGCTGTTTTTT. Protein: CASSLLGVTGELFF. The full variable domain, with the rest looked up from reference TRBV7-6 and TRBJ2-2, is GAGVSQSPRYKVTKRGQDVALRCDPISGHVSLYWYRQALGQGPEFLTYFNYEAQQDKSGLPNDRFSAERPEGSISTLTIQRTEQRDSAMYRCASSLLGVTGELFFGEGSRLTVL.

Here the CDR3 reads CASSSGTNTGELFF. As DNA, the CDR3 is TGTGCCAGCAGTTCCGGGACGAACACCGGGGAGCTGTTTTTT. The chain recombines TRBV6-5 with TRBJ2-2; maybe TRBD2 (5 bases). Germline lookup yields CDR1 MNHEY and CDR2 SVGAGI. The V end was cut by 4 bases, the J end by 0 bases, with 6 bases between. The CDR3 totals 14 residues.

This clonotype was seen a few times. In DNA, the CDR3 is TGCGCCAGCAGTGAGTTCAAAGTAAGCACAGATACGCAGTATTTT. Its protein is CASSEFKVSTDTQYF. The chain is built from TRBV10-2 and TRBJ2-3; D remains ambiguous. Germline V CDR1 and CDR2: WSHSY, SAAADI. Trimming shortened V by 1 base and J by 0 bases, and 8 bases separated the two germline ends. The CDR3 extends over 15 amino acids.

J is TRBJ2-7 and V is TRBV7-9, with 7 bases aligning to TRBD1. Trimming took 5 bases from V and 5 from J; bases not matched to a gene: 9. The CDR3 sequence is 14 residues long. Germline lookup yields CDR1 SEHNR and CDR2 FQNEAQ (reference sequence). CDR3 coding DNA: TGTGCCAGCAGCCTTTCCGGGACAGTCGACGAGCAGTACTTC. It codes for CASSLSGTVDEQYF.

This chain links TRBV5-1 with TRBJ2-5, with a weak D call TRBD2 (6 bases). This CDR3 spans 13 amino acids. Germline lookup yields CDR1 SGHRS and CDR2 YFSETQ. Deletions cut 2 bases from V and 2 bases from J, with 7 bases between. CDR3 region: CASSFAGQETQYF. The CDR3 DNA reads as TGCGCCAGCAGCTTTGCGGGGCAAGAGACCCAGTACTTC.

V is TRBV5-1 and J is TRBJ1-6; D gene ambiguous. CDR1 SGHRS and CDR2 YFSETQ come from the germline V gene. Between the trimmed V and J ends, which lost 0 bases and 7 bases, there was a span of 8 bases. The CDR3 sequence is 14 residues long. The DNA of the CDR3 is TGCGCCAGCAGCTTGGGACGGGTGAATTCACCCCTCCACTTT. Translated: CASSLGRVNSPLHF.

The V gene is TRBV7-9, the J gene TRBJ1-1, with a possible D match to TRBD1 (5 bases). Germline assignment: CDR1 SEHNR and CDR2 FQNEAQ (reference sequence). The CDR3 is made up of 14 amino acids. Trimming cost V 1 base and J 3 bases, with 9 bases left between them. The CDR3 bases are TGTGCCAGCAGCTTAGTGATGGGGGACACTGAAGCTTTCTTT. This translates into CASSLVMGDTEAFF.

The V gene is TRBV6-5, the J gene TRBJ1-1; 8 nucleotides agree with TRBD1. The germline CDR1 and CDR2 sequences are MNHEY and SVGAGI. Trimming removed 3 bases from V and 4 bases from J; junction bases left unmatched: 1. The CDR3 spans 13 residues. The CDR3 spells CASSYTGGTEAFF. CDR3 bases: TGTGCCAGCAGTTATACAGGGGGCACTGAAGCTTTCTTT.

The V gene is TRBV7-8, the J gene TRBJ2-2; no definite D call. The germline V and J ends were trimmed by 1 base and 4 bases, with 7 bases remaining between them. The CDR3 runs 14 residues. Germline V lookup: CDR1 SGHVS, CDR2 FQNEAQ. CDR3 in DNA: TGTGCCAGCAGCTTAGGGGCCTCCACCGGGGAGCTGTTTTTT. Protein: CASSLGASTGELFF.

This clonotype was seen more than once but under ten times. The chain recombines TRBV7-8 with TRBJ1-2; D ambiguous. The germline V gene has CDR1 SGHVS and CDR2 FQNEAQ. The CDR3 extends over 12 amino acids. The germline V and J ends were trimmed by 5 bases and 4 bases, with 8 bases remaining between them. CDR3 protein: CASSPGLYGYTF. DNA of the CDR3: TGTGCCAGCAGCCCGGGCCTCTATGGCTACACCTTC.

J is TRBJ2-7 and V is TRBV19; 8 nucleotides line up with TRBD1. The trim removed 6 bases at V and 2 bases at J, leaving 3 bases unmatched. The CDR3 contains 13 residues. Germline V gene data show CDR1 as LNHDA and CDR2 as SQIVND (reference sequence). CDR3 sequence: CASSGQGTYEQYF. Written as DNA, the CDR3 is TGTGCCAGTAGCGGACAGGGCACCTACGAGCAGTACTTC. Full variable domain (rest looked up from reference TRBV19 and TRBJ2-7): DGGITQSPKYLFRKEGQNVTLSCEQNLNHDAMYWYRQDPGQGLRLIYYSQIVNDFQKGDIAEGYSVSREKKESFPLTVTSAQKNPTAFYLCASSGQGTYEQYFGPGTRLTVT.

This clonotype was counted only a few times. V is TRBV20-1 and J is TRBJ2-7; D uncertain. There are 13 residues in the CDR3. Per germline, CDR1 DFQATT and CDR2 SNEGSKA (reference sequence). Trimming left V 0 bases short and J 6 bases short, with 12 bases between. The CDR3, as DNA: TGCAGTGCTAGAGACCACGGCAGACCCGAGCAGTACTTC. The encoded protein is CSARDHGRPEQYF.

This clonotype has a handful of counts. J is TRBJ2-1 and V is TRBV10-1; either TRBD1 or TRBD2 may supply D (5 bases each). The germline gives CDR1 WNHNN, CDR2 SYGVQD (reference sequence). The CDR3 loop spans 15 amino acids. With 3 bases removed from V and 0 bases from J, the gap between germline ends came to 9 bases. Here the CDR3 reads CASSDWGSSYNEQFF. CDR3 in DNA: TGCGCCAGCAGTGATTGGGGGAGCTCCTACAATGAGCAGTTCTTC.

There are a few counts of this clonotype. The chain uses TRBV10-3 and TRBJ1-1, with D tentatively TRBD1 (5 bases). The CDR3 totals 11 residues. V lost 8 bases, J lost 1 base, and 5 bases lay in between. Germline assignment: CDR1 ENHRY and CDR2 SYGVKD. For the CDR3, the DNA is TGTGCCATCCAGGGGAACACTGAAGCTTTCTTT. Amino acid sequence: CAIQGNTEAFF.

This chain links TRBV20-1 with TRBJ2-3, with a possible D match to TRBD1 (5 bases). V lost 3 bases, J lost 0 bases, and 13 bases lay in between. The CDR3 contains 15 residues. Germline assignment: CDR1 DFQATT and CDR2 SNEGSKA (reference sequence). CDR3 in DNA: TGCAGTGCTAGGGGGCGCAGAACTAGCACAGATACGCAGTATTTT. Encoded protein: CSARGRRTSTDTQYF.